The source of this T cell receptor (beta chain) is a study of T-cell reconstitution after alpha-beta-depleted transplantation in children. Germline CDR1 and CDR2: DFQATT and SNEGSKA (reference sequence). This CDR3 comprises 11 residues. Trimming pared 3 bases from V and 3 bases from J, leaving 6 bases between. Construction of the TCRbeta library involved unique molecular identifiers. From the PCR reads, TCRdb called clonotypes with MiXCR, one entry per CDR3 protein. The sample comprises around 500,000 distinct CDR3 sequences, roughly 23% of which are singletons, and roughly 14% rests with the top ten.

The chain is built from TRBV20-1 and TRBJ2-7; no clear D. The TCR originated in a boy younger than two who had a stem cell transplant for acute myeloid leukemia, so the T cells may come from the graft donor. The material was PBMCs, mostly from graft donor cells, obtained 360 days after TCRalphabeta/CD19-depleted stem cell transplant. The CDR3 is CSASISYEQYF. The DNA for the CDR3 is TGCAGTGCTAGTATCAGCTACGAGCAGTACTTC.